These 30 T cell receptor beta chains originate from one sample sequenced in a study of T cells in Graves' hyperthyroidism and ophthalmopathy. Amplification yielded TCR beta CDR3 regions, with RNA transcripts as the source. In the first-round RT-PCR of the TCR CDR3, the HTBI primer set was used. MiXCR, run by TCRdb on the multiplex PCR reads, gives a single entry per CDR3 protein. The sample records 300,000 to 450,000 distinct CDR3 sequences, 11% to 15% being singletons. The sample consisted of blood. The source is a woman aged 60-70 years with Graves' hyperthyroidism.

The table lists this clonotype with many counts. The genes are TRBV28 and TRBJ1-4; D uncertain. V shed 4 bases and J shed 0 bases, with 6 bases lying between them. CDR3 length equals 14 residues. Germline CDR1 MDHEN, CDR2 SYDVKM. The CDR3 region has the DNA TGTGCCAGCAGTTCCATCGCAACTAATGAAAAACTGTTTTTT. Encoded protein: CASSSIATNEKLFF.

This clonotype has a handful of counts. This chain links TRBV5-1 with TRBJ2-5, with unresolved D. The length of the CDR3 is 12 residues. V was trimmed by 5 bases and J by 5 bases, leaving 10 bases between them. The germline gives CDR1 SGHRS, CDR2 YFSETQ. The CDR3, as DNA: TGCGCCAGCAGTGAGCTCCGGGAGACCCAGTACTTC. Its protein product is CASSELRETQYF.

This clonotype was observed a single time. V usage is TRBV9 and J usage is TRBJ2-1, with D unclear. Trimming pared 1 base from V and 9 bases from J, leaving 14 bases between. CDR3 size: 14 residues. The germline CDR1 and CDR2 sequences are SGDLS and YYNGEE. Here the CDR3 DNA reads TGTGCCAGCAGCGTAAAGGGCCACCGCGGTGAGCAGTTCTTC. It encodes CASSVKGHRGEQFF.

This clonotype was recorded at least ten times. The CDR3 is CSARQGGQPQHF. For the CDR3, the DNA is TGCAGTGCAAGACAGGGAGGGCAGCCCCAGCATTTT. The chain is built from TRBV20-1 and TRBJ1-5; 7 bases are shared with TRBD1. Trimming removed 6 bases from V and 7 bases from J; junction bases left unmatched: 6. The CDR3 covers 12 residues. Germline CDR1 is DFQATT and CDR2 is SNEGSKA (reference sequence).

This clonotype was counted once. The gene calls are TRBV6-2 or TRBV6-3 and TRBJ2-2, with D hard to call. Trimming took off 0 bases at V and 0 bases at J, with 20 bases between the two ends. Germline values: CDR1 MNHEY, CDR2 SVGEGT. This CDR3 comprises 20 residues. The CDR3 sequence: CASSYSKVGVAEANTGELFF. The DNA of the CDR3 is TGTGCCAGCAGTTACTCAAAGGTTGGGGTGGCAGAAGCGAACACCGGGGAGCTGTTTTTT.

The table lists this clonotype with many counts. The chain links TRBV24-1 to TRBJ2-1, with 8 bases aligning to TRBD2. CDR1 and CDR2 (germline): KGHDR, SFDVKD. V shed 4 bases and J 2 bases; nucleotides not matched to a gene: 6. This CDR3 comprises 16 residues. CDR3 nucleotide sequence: TGTGCCACCAGTGAGAGAGCGGGAGCGGCCTACAATGAGCAGTTCTTC. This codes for CATSERAGAAYNEQFF.

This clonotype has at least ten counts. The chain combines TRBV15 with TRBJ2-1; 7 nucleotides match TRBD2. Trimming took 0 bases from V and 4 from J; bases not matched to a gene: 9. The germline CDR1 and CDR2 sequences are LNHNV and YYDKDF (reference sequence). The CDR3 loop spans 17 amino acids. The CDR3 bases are TGTGCCACCAGCAGAGATAGGAGCGGGACCAGGTACAATGAGCAGTTCTTC. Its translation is CATSRDRSGTRYNEQFF.

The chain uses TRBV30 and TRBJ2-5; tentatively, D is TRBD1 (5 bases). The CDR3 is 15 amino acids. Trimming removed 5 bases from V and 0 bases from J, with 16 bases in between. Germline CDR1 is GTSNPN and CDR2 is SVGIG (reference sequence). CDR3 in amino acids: CAWGGRAGYQETQYF. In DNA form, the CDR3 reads TGTGCCTGGGGTGGTAGGGCAGGGTACCAAGAGACCCAGTACTTC.

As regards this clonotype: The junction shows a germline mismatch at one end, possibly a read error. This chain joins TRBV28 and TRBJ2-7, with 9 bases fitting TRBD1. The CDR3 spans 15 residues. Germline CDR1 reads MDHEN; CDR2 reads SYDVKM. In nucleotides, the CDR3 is TGTGCCAGCAATTTATCCCGGACAGGGGCCTACGAGCAGTACTTC. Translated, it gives CASNLSRTGAYEQYF.

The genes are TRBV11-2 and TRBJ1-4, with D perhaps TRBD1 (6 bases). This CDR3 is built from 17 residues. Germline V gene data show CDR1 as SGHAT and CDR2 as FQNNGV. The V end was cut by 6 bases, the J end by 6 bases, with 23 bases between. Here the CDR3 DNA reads TGTGCCAGCAGTCGAGCCCCCGGGGGGGCTATTTATGAAAAACTGTTTTTT. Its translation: CASSRAPGGAIYEKLFF.

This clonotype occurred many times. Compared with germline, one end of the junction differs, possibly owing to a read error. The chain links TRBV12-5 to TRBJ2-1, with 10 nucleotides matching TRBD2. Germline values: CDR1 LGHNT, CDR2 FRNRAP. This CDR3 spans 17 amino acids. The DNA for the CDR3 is TGTGCTAATGGTTTGGTAAGAGCTAGCGGGAGTAGGGATGAGCAGTTCTTC. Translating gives CANGLVRASGSRDEQFF.

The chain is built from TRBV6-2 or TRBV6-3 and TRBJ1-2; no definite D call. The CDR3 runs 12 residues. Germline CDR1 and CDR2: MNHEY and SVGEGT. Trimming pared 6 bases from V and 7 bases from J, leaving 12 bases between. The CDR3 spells CASRSVGRGYTF. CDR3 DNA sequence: TGTGCCAGCAGATCCGTGGGCCGTGGCTACACCTTC.

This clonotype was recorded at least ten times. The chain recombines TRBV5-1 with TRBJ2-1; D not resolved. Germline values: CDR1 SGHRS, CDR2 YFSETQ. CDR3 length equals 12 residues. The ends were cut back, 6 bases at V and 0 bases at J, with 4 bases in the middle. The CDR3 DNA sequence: TGCGCCAGCACGAGCTCCTACAATGAGCAGTTCTTC. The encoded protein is CASTSSYNEQFF.

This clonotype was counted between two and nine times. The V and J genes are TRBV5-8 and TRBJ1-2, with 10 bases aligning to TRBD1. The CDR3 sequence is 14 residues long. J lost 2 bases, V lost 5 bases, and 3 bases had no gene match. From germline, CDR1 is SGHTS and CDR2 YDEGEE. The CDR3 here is CASRMTGGNYGYTF. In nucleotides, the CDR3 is TGTGCCAGCAGGATGACAGGGGGCAACTATGGCTACACCTTC.

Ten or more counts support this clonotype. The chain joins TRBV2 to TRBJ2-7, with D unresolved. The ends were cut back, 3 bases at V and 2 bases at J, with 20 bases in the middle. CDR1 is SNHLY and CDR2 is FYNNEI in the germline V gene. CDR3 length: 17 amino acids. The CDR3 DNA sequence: TGTGCCAGCAGTGAGTCTCATTTGCGACTCACCGCCTACGAGCAGTACTTC. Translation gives CASSESHLRLTAYEQYF.

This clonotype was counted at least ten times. CDR3 in amino acids: CAWSPPGGQYF. Here the CDR3 DNA reads TGTGCCTGGAGTCCCCCGGGTGGGCAGTACTTC. The chain links TRBV30 to TRBJ2-7; D gene unclear. The CDR3 runs to 11 residues. The V gene lost 2 bases and the J gene lost 9 bases, with 11 bases spanning the gap. Germline V CDR1 and CDR2: GTSNPN, SVGIG (reference sequence).

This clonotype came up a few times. DNA of the CDR3: TGCGCCAGCAGCCCAAGAATTCGCTCCTACAATGAGCAGTTCTTC. Its translation is CASSPRIRSYNEQFF. The chain is built from TRBV5-1 and TRBJ2-1; D gene unclear. The V gene's germline CDR1 is SGHRS and CDR2 YFSETQ. This CDR3 spans 15 amino acids. The germline V and J ends were trimmed by 4 bases and 0 bases, with 11 bases remaining between them.

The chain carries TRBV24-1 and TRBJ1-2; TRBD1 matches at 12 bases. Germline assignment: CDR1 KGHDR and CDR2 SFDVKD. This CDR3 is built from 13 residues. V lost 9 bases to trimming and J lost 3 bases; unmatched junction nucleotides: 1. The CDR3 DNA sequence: TGTGCCACCGGGACAGGGGGCGACTATGGCTACACCTTC. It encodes CATGTGGDYGYTF.

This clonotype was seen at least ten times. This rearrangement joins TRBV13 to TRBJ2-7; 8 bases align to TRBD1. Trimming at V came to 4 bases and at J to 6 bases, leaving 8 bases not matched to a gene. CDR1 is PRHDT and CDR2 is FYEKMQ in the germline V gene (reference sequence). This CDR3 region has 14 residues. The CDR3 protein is CASSSRTGRSEQYF. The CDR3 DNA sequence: TGTGCCAGCAGCTCCCGGACAGGGCGCAGCGAGCAGTACTTC.

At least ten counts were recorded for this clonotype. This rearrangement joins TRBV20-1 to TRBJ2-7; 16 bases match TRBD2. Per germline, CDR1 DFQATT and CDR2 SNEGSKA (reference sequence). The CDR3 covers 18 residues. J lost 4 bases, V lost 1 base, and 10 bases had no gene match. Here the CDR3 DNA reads TGCAGTGCTAGAGCTGAACCGGGACTAGCGGGAGGGCCTTACGAGCAGTACTTC. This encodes CSARAEPGLAGGPYEQYF.

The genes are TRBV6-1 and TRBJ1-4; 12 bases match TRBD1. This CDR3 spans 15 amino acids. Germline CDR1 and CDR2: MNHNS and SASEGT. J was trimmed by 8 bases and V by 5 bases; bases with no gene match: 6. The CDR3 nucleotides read TGTGCCAGCAGTCCCGGGACAGGGGGCGCCGAAAAACTGTTTTTT. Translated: CASSPGTGGAEKLFF.

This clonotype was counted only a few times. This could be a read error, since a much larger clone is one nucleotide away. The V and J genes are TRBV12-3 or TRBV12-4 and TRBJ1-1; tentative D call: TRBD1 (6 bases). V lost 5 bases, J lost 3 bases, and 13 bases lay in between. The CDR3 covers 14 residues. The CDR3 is CASSPQDRYTEAFF. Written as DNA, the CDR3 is TGTGCCAGCAGTCCCCAGGACAGATACACTGAAGCTTTCTTT.

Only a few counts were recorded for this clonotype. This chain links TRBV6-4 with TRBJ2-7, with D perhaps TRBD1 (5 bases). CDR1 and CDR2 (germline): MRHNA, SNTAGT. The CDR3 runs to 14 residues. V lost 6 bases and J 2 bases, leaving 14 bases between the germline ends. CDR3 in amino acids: CASRGAIEPYEQYF. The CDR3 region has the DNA TGTGCCAGCAGAGGGGCCATAGAGCCCTACGAGCAGTACTTC.

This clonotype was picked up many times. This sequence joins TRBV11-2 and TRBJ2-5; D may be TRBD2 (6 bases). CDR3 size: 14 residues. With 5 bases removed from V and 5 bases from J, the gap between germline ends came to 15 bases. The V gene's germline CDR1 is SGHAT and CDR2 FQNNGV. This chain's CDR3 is CASSPGGVGETQYF. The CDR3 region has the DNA TGTGCCAGCAGCCCGGGCGGGGTTGGGGAGACCCAGTACTTC.

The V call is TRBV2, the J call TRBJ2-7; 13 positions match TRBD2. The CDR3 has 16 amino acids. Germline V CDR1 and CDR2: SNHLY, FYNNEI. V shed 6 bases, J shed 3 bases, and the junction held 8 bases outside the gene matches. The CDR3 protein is CASRGQGLAGDYEQYF. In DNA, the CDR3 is TGTGCCAGCAGGGGGCAAGGACTAGCGGGAGACTACGAGCAGTACTTC.

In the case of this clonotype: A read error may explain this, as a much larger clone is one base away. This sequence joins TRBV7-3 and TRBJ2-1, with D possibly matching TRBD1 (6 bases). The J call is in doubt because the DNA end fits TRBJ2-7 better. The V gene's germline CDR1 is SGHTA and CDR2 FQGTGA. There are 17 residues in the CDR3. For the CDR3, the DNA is TGTGCCAGCATCCCCTTGACAGGACAGATTGCGAACAATGAGCAGTACTTC. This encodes CASIPLTGQIANNEQYF.

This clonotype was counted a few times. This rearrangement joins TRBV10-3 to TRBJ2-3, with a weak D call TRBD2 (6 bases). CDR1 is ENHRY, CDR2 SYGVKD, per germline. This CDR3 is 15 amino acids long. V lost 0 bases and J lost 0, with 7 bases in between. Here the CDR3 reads CAISESLASTDTQYF. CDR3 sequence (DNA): TGTGCCATCAGTGAGTCGCTAGCGAGCACAGATACGCAGTATTTT.

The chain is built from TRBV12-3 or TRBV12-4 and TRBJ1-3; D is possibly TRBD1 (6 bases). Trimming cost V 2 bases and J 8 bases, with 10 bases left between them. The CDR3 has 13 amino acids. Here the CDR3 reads CASSLRQVYTIYF. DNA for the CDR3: TGTGCCAGCAGTTTAAGACAGGTCTACACCATATATTTT.

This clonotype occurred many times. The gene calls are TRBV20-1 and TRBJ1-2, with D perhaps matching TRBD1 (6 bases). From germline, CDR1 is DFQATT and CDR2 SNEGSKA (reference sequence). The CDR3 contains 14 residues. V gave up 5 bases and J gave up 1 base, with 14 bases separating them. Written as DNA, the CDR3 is TGCAGTGCTGCGGACAGCGGACTTAACTATGGCTACACCTTC. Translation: CSAADSGLNYGYTF.

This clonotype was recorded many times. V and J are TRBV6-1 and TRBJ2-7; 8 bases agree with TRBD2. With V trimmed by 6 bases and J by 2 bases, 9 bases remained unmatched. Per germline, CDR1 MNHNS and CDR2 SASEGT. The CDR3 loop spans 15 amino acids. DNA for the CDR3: TGTGCCAGCAGACCACAACTAGCGGTCCCCTACGAGCAGTACTTC. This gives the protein CASRPQLAVPYEQYF.